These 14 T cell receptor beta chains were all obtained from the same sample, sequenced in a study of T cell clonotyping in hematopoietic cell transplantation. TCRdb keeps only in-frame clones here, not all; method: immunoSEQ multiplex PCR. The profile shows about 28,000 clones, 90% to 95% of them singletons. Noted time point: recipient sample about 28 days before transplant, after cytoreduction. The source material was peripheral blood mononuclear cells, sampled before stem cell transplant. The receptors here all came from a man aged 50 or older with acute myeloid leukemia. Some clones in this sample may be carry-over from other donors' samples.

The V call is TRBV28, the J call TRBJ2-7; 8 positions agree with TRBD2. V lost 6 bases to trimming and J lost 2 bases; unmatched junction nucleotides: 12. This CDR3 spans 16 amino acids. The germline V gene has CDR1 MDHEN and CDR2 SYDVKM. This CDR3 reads CASSSFGGSGAYEQYF. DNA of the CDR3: TGTGCCAGCAGCTCCTTCGGGGGTAGCGGGGCCTACGAGCAGTACTTC.

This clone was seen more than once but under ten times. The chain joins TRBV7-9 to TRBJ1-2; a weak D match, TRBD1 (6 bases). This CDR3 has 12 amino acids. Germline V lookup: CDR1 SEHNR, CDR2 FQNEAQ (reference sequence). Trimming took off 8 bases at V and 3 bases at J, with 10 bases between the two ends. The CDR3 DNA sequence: TGTGCCAGCGCAGACAGGCACTATGGCTACACCTTC. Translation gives CASADRHYGYTF.

Written as DNA, the CDR3 is TGTGCCAGCAGTCCCCGGGGGGGGTCCTACGAGCAGTACTTC. Its protein is CASSPRGGSYEQYF. The rearrangement links TRBV11-3 to TRBJ2-7; 8 bases agree with TRBD2. Trimming at V came to 6 bases and at J to 1 base, leaving 5 bases not matched to a gene. Germline CDR1 is SGHNT and CDR2 is YENEEA. CDR3 length: 14 amino acids.

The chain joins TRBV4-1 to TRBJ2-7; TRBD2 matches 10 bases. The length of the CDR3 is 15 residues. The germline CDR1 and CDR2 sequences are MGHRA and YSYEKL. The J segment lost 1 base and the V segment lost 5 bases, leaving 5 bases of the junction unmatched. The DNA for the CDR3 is TGCGCCAGCAGCGCCGGACTAGCGGCTTCCTACGAGCAGTACTTC. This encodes CASSAGLAASYEQYF.

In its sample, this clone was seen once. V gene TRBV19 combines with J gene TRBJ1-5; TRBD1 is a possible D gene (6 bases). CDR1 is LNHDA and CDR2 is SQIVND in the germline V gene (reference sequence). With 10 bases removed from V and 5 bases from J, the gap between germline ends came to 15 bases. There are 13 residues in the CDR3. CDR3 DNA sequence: TGTGCCACTAGGGGGGGCCTTTATCAGCCCCAGCATTTT. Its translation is CATRGGLYQPQHF.

Here the CDR3 reads CASSVGQGAYEQYF. As DNA, the CDR3 is TGTGCCAGCAGCGTAGGTCAGGGGGCCTACGAGCAGTACTTC. The chain has TRBV9 and TRBJ2-7; 7 bases are a match to TRBD1. J gave up 2 bases and V 0 bases, and 2 bases lay outside the gene matches. This CDR3 contains 14 residues. Germline loops: CDR1 SGDLS, CDR2 YYNGEE.

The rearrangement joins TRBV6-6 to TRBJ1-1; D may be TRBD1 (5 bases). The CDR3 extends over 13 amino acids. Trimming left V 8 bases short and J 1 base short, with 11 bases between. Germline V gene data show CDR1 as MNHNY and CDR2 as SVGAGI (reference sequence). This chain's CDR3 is CASFPTGNTEAFF. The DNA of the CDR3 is TGTGCCAGCTTTCCTACAGGGAACACTGAAGCTTTCTTT.

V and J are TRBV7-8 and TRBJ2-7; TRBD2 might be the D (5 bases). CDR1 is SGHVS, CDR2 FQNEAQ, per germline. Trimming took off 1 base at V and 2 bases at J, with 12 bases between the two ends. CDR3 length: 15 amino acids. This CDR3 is CASSLGGLPTYEQYF. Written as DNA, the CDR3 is TGTGCCAGCAGCTTAGGAGGGCTCCCGACCTACGAGCAGTACTTC.

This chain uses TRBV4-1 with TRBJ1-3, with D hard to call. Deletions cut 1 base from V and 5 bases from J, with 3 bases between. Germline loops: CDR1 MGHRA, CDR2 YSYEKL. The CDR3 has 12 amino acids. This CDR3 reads CASSQGRNTIYF. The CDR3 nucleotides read TGCGCCAGCAGCCAAGGTAGAAACACCATATATTTT.

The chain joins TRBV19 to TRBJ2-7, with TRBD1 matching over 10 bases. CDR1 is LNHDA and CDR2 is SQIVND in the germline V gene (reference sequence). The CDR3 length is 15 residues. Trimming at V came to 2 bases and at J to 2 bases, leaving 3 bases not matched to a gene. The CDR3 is CASSIWGQGPYEQYF. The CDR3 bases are TGTGCCAGTAGTATATGGGGACAGGGGCCCTACGAGCAGTACTTC.

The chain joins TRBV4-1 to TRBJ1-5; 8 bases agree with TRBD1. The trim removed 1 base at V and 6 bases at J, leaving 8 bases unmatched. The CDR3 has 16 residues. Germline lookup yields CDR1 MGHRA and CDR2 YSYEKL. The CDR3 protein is CASSQVGQGARQPQHF. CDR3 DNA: TGCGCCAGCAGCCAAGTAGGGCAGGGGGCTCGTCAGCCCCAGCATTTT.

For the CDR3, the DNA is TGTGCCAGCAGCTTCCTCCGGGGGGACGAGCAGTACTTC. This encodes CASSFLRGDEQYF. The chain recombines TRBV5-6 with TRBJ2-7, with 7 positions matching TRBD2. The V gene's germline CDR1 is SGHDT and CDR2 YYEEEE. J gave up 5 bases and V 2 bases, and 4 bases lay outside the gene matches. This CDR3 is 13 amino acids long.

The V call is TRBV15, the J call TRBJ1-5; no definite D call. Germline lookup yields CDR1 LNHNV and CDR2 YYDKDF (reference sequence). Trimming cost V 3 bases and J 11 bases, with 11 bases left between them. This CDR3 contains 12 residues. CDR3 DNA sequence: TGTGCCACCAGCAGTGTGGGTAGGTCCCAGCATTTT. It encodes CATSSVGRSQHF.

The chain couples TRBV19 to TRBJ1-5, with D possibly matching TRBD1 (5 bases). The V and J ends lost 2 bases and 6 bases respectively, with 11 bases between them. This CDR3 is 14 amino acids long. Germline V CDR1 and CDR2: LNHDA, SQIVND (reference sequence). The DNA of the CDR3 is TGTGCCAGTAGTATATTAGGGGCTGCTCAGCCCCAGCATTTT. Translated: CASSILGAAQPQHF.